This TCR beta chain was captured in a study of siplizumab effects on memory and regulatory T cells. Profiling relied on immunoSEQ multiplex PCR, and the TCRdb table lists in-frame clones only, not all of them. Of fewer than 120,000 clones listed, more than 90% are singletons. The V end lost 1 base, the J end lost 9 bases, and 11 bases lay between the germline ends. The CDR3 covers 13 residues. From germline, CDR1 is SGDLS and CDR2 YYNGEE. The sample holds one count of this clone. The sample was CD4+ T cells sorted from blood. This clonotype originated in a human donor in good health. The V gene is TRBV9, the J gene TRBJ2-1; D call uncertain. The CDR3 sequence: CASSVIVFGEQFF. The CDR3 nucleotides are TGTGCCAGCAGCGTAATTGTGTTTGGTGAGCAGTTCTTC.